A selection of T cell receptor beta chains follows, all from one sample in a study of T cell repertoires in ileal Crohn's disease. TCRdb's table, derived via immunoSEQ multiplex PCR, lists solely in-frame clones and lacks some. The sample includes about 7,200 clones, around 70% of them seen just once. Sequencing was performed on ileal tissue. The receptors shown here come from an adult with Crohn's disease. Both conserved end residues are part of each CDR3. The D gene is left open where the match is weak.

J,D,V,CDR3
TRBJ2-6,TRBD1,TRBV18,CASSPGWTGVTSGANVLTF
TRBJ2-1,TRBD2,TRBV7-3,CASSRRGGSYNEQFF
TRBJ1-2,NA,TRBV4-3,CASSQTPGQLNYGYTF
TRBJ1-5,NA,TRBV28,CASSPHLKGPNQPQHF
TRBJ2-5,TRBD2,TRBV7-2,CASSPPLAGQETQYF
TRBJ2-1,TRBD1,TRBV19,CASSMDRAYYNEQFF
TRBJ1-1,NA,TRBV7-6,CASSLATGTSAFF
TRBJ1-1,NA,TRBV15,CATSSRGAREAFF
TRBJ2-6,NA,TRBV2,CASSEERGANVLTF
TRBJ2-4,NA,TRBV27,CASSPGRTYIQYF
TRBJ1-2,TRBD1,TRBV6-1,CASSPPDRPYGYTF
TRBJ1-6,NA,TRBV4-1,CASSQSPGGTSSYNSPLHF
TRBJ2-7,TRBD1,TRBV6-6,CASSYLPRGQNEQYF
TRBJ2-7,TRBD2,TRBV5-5,CASSPRLAGAASSYEQYF
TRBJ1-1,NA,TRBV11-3,CASSLARRVSTEAFF
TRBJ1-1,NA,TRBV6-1,CASSDLPGHMNTEAFF
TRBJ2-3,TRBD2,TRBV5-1,CASSLGLADTDTQYF
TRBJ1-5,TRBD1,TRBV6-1,CASSDYRGREQPQHF
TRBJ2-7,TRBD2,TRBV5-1,CASGGEGSYEQYF
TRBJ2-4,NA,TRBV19,CASSSHREGTKNIQYF
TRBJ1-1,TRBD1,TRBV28,CASSLLKGASTEAFF
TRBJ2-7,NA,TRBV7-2,CASSLEGAGTYEQYF
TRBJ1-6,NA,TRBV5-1,CASSPYEEDSPLHF
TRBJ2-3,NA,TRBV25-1,CASRDGHSRQYF
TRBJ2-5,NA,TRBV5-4,CASTVRGAQETQYF
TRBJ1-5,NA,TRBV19,CATRRVGGNQPQHF
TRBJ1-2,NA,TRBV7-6,CASSPAGASGYGYTF
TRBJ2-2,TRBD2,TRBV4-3,CASSLAGASTGELFF
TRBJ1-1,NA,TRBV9,CASSQDRDKNTEAFF
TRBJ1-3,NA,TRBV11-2,CASSPQAGNTIYF
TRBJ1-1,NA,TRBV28,CASSLKWLNTEAFF
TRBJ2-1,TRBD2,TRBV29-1,CSVAPRGVQREMFF
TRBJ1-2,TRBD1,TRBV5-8,CASSDRGLVYGYTF
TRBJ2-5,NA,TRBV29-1,CSVEELTGLETQYF
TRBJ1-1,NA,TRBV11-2,CASSFRASNTEAFF
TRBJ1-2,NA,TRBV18,CASSPPQGRYGYTF
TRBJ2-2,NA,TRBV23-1,CASSQRQSGELFF
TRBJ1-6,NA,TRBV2,CASSENGWPPLHF
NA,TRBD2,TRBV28,CASSSLPGTSGSSYEQYF
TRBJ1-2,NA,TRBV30,CAWSVDYGFGYGYTF